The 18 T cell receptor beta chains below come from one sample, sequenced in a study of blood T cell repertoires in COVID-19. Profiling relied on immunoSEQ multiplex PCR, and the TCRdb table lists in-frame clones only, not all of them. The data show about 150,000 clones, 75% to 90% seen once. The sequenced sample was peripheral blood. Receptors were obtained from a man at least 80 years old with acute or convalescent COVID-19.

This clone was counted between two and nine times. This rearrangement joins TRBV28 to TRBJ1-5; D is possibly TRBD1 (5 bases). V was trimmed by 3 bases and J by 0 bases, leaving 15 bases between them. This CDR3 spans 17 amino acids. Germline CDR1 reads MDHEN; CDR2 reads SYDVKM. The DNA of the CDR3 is TGTGCCAGCAGTTTCTCCGACAGTTACTATAGCAATCAGCCCCAGCATTTT. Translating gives CASSFSDSYYSNQPQHF.

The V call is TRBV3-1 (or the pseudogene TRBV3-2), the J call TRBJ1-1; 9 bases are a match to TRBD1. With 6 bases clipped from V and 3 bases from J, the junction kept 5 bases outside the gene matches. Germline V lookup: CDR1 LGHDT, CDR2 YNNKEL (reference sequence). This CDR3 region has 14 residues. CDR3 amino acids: CASRETGGYTEAFF. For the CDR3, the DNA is TGTGCCAGCAGAGAGACAGGGGGGTACACTGAAGCTTTCTTT.

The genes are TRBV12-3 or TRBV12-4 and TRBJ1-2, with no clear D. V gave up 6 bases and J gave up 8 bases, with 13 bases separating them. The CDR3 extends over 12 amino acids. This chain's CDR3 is CASSGPGEGYTF. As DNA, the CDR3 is TGTGCCAGCAGCGGTCCCGGAGAGGGCTACACCTTC.

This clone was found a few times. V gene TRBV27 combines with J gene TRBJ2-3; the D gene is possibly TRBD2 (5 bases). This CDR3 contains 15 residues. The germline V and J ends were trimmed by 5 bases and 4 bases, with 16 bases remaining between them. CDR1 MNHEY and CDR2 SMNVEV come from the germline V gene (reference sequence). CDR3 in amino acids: CASSPPHGLPDTQYF. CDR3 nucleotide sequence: TGTGCCAGCAGTCCACCACACGGACTGCCAGATACGCAGTATTTT.

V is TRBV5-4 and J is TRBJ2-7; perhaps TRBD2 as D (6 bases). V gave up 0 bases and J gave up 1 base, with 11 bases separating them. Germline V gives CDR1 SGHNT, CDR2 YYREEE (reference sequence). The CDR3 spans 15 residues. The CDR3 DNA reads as TGTGCCAGCAGCTTGGCCGGGGGTCTTTCCTACGAGCAGTACTTC. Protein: CASSLAGGLSYEQYF. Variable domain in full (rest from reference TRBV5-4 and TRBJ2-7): ETGVTQSPTHLIKTRGQQVTLRCSSQSGHNTVSWYQQALGQGPQFIFQYYREEENGRGNFPPRFSGLQFPNYSSELNVNALELDDSALYLCASSLAGGLSYEQYFGPGTRLTVT.

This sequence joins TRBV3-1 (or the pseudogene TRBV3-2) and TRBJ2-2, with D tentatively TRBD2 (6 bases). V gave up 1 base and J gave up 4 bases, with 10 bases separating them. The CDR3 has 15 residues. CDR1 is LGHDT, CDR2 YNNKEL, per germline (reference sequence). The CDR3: CASSQVRRATGELFF. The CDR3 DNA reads TGTGCCAGCAGCCAAGTTCGGAGGGCCACCGGGGAGCTGTTTTTT.

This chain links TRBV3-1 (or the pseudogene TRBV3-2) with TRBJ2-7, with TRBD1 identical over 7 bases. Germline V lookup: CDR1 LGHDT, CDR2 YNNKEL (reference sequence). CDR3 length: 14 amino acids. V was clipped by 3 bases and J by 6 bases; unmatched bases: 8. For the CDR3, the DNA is TGTGCCAGCAGCCACGGGACAGTCAGCTTCGAGCAGTACTTC. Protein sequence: CASSHGTVSFEQYF.

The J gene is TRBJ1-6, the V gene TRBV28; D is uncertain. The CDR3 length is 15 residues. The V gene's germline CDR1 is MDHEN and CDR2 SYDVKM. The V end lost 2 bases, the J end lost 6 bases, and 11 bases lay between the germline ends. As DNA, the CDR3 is TGTGCCAGCAGTTTACCCCCCCCATCTAATTCACCCCTCCACTTT. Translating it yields CASSLPPPSNSPLHF.

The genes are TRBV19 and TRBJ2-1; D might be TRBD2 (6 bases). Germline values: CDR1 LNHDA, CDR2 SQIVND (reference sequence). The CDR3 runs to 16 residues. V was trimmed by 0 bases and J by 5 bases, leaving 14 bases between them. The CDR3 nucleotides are TGTGCCAGTAGTATAGATTTACTAGCCCCCAACAATGAGCAGTTCTTC. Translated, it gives CASSIDLLAPNNEQFF. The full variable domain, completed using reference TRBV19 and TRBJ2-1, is DGGITQSPKYLFRKEGQNVTLSCEQNLNHDAMYWYRQDPGQGLRLIYYSQIVNDFQKGDIAEGYSVSREKKESFPLTVTSAQKNPTAFYLCASSIDLLAPNNEQFFGPGTRLTVL.

The CDR3 DNA follows: TGCGCCAGCAGCTTGGAGGGACAGCCGGAGACCCAGTACTTC. This gives the protein CASSLEGQPETQYF. This chain joins TRBV5-1 and TRBJ2-5; 7 bases are shared with TRBD1. Losses at the gene ends were 0 bases for V and 5 bases for J; bases not matched to a gene: 4. The CDR3 consists of 14 residues. Germline CDR1 and CDR2: SGHRS and YFSETQ.

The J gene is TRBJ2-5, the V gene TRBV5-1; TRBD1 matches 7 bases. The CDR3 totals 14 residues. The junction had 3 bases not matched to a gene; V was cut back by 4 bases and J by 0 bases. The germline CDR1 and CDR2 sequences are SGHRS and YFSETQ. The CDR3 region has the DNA TGCGCCAGCAGCCGGGACAGCTACCAAGAGACCCAGTACTTC. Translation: CASSRDSYQETQYF.

CDR3 residues: CASSLAGRAGDTQYF. The CDR3, as DNA: TGTGCCAGCAGCTTAGCAGGGCGAGCGGGAGATACGCAGTATTTT. This rearrangement joins TRBV7-2 to TRBJ2-3, with D maybe TRBD2 (6 bases). This CDR3 is built from 15 residues. Germline assignment: CDR1 SGHTA and CDR2 FQGNSA. Trimming pared 0 bases from V and 5 bases from J, leaving 12 bases between.

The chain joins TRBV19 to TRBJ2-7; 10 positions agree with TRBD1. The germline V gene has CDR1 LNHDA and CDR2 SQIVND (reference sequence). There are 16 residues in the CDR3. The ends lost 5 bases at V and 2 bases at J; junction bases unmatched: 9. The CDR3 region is CASSGKTGTGAYEQYF. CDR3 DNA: TGTGCCAGTAGTGGCAAAACCGGGACAGGGGCCTACGAGCAGTACTTC.

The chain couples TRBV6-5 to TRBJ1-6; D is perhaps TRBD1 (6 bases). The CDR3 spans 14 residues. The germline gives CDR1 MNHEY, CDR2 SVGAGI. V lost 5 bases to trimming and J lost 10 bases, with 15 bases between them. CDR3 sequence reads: CASSRGGGGSPLHF. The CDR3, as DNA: TGTGCCAGCAGTAGAGGAGGGGGAGGGTCACCCCTCCACTTT.

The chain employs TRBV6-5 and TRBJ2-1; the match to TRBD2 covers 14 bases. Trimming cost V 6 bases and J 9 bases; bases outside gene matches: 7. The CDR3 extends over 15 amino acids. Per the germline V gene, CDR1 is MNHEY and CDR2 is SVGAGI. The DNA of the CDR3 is TGTGCCAGCAGGGGGACTAGCGGGAGTCTCAGTGAGCAGTTCTTC. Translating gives CASRGTSGSLSEQFF.

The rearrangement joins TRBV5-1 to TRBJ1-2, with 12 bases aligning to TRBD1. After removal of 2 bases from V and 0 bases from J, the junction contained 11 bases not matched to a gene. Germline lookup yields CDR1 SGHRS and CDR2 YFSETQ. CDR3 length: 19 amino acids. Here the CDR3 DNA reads TGCGCCAGCAGCTTAAACCCCGGGACAGGGGGCCTAACTAACTATGGCTACACCTTC. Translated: CASSLNPGTGGLTNYGYTF.

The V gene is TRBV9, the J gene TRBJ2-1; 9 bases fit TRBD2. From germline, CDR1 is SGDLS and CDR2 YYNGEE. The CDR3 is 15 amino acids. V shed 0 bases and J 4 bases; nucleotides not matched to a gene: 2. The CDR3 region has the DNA TGTGCCAGCAGCGTAGGCGGGAGGGGTTACAATGAGCAGTTCTTC. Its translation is CASSVGGRGYNEQFF. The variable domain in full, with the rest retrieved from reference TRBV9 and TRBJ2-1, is DSGVTQTPKHLITATGQRVTLRCSPRSGDLSVYWYQQSLDQGLQFLIQYYNGEERAKGNILERFSAQQFPDLHSELNLSSLELGDSALYFCASSVGGRGYNEQFFGPGTRLTVL.

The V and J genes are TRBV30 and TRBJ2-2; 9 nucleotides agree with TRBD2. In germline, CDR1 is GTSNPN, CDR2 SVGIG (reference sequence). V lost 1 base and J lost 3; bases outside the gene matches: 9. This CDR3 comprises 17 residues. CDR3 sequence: CAWSGRLAGDHTGELFF. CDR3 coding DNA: TGTGCCTGGAGTGGGCGATTAGCGGGAGACCACACCGGGGAGCTGTTTTTT.